A selection of T cell receptor beta chains follows, all from one sample in a study of blood T cell repertoires in COVID-19. TCRdb's table, derived via immunoSEQ multiplex PCR, lists solely in-frame clones and lacks some. Seen here are hundreds of thousands of clones, around 90% observed once, and the top ten hold 0.7%. Sequencing was performed on peripheral blood. These receptors all come from a human donor in a cohort sampled during active COVID-19. The CDR3 runs from the conserved cysteine through the conserved F or W. Each record gives: D gene, V gene, clone size, J gene, CDR3 protein, CDR3 DNA. A D gene is named only where the DNA matches it firmly. Size tells how often a clone was seen (once, few, many) or the class of an expanded clone, and some rows leave it out.

d_gene: NA
v_gene: TRBV19
abundance: NA
j_gene: TRBJ2-7
CDR3aa: CASSLGYRLYEQYF
CDR3nt: TGTGCCAGTAGTCTGGGCTACAGGCTCTACGAGCAGTACTTC

d_gene: TRBD2
v_gene: TRBV6-1
abundance: NA
j_gene: TRBJ2-5
CDR3aa: CASSEPRTSLETQYF
CDR3nt: TGTGCCAGCAGTGAACCTAGGACTAGCCTGGAGACCCAGTACTTC

d_gene: TRBD2
v_gene: TRBV9
abundance: NA
j_gene: TRBJ2-2
CDR3aa: CASSSGTSGRPANTGELFF
CDR3nt: TGTGCCAGCAGTTCCGGGACTAGCGGGAGGCCCGCGAACACCGGGGAGCTGTTTTTT

d_gene: TRBD1
v_gene: TRBV7-2
abundance: many
j_gene: TRBJ1-1
CDR3aa: CAAWTGGALAFF
CDR3nt: TGTGCCGCATGGACAGGGGGCGCTTTGGCTTTCTTT

d_gene: TRBD1
v_gene: TRBV18
abundance: NA
j_gene: TRBJ1-2
CDR3aa: CASSPDQGTGRYRTF
CDR3nt: TGTGCCAGCTCACCGGATCAAGGGACAGGAAGATACAGGACCTTC

d_gene: NA
v_gene: TRBV2
abundance: NA
j_gene: TRBJ1-4
CDR3aa: CASTGVDEKLFF
CDR3nt: TGTGCCAGCACCGGAGTGGATGAAAAACTGTTTTTT

d_gene: NA
v_gene: TRBV5-4
abundance: NA
j_gene: TRBJ2-6
CDR3aa: CASSNQGANVLTF
CDR3nt: TGTGCCAGCAGCAACCAGGGAGCCAACGTCCTGACTTTC

d_gene: NA
v_gene: TRBV28
abundance: NA
j_gene: TRBJ1-3
CDR3aa: CASWPEGGGNTIYF
CDR3nt: TGTGCCAGCTGGCCGGAGGGGGGGGGAAACACCATATATTTT

d_gene: NA
v_gene: TRBV7-9
abundance: NA
j_gene: TRBJ1-1
CDR3aa: CASSLVELSTEAFF
CDR3nt: TGTGCCAGCAGCTTAGTGGAACTAAGCACTGAAGCTTTCTTT

d_gene: NA
v_gene: TRBV12-3/TRBV12-4
abundance: NA
j_gene: TRBJ1-1
CDR3aa: CASSPLGRAEAFF
CDR3nt: TGTGCCAGCAGTCCCCTGGGGAGGGCTGAAGCTTTCTTT

d_gene: TRBD2
v_gene: TRBV19
abundance: NA
j_gene: TRBJ2-4
CDR3aa: CASSLPGLRRSTDIQYF
CDR3nt: TGTGCCAGTAGTCTCCCGGGACTACGGCGGTCCACTGACATTCAGTACTTC

d_gene: TRBD2
v_gene: TRBV7-7
abundance: NA
j_gene: TRBJ2-2
CDR3aa: CASSPSGRSTGELFF
CDR3nt: TGTGCTAGCAGCCCTAGCGGGAGATCCACCGGGGAGCTGTTTTTT

d_gene: NA
v_gene: TRBV5-6
abundance: once
j_gene: TRBJ1-5
CDR3aa: CASSLGGEPQHF
CDR3nt: TGTGCCAGCAGCTTGGGCGGGGAGCCCCAGCATTTT

d_gene: NA
v_gene: TRBV7-2
abundance: NA
j_gene: TRBJ1-2
CDR3aa: CASSLEGRVGEAGYTF
CDR3nt: TGTGCCAGCAGCTTAGAGGGGAGGGTCGGGGAAGCTGGCTACACCTTC

d_gene: NA
v_gene: TRBV28
abundance: NA
j_gene: TRBJ1-1
CDR3aa: CASMTGVNTEAFF
CDR3nt: TGTGCCAGCATGACCGGAGTCAACACTGAAGCTTTCTTT

d_gene: TRBD1
v_gene: TRBV5-6
abundance: NA
j_gene: TRBJ2-7
CDR3aa: CASSLWDRDYEQYF
CDR3nt: TGTGCCAGCAGCTTGTGGGACAGGGATTACGAGCAGTACTTC

d_gene: TRBD2
v_gene: TRBV4-3
abundance: once
j_gene: TRBJ2-7
CDR3aa: CASSQDYTSGITAYEQYF
CDR3nt: TGCGCCAGCAGCCAAGATTATACTAGCGGGATCACGGCGTACGAGCAGTACTTC

d_gene: NA
v_gene: TRBV7-9
abundance: NA
j_gene: TRBJ1-1
CDR3aa: CASSPRRGPEAFF
CDR3nt: TGTGCCAGCAGCCCTAGACGCGGGCCTGAAGCTTTCTTT

d_gene: TRBD1
v_gene: TRBV9
abundance: few
j_gene: TRBJ2-6
CDR3aa: CASSATTGGSAGANVLTF
CDR3nt: TGTGCCAGCAGCGCGACGACAGGGGGCTCGGCTGGGGCCAACGTCCTGACTTTC

d_gene: TRBD1
v_gene: TRBV3-1/TRBV3-2
abundance: once
j_gene: TRBJ1-1
CDR3aa: CASSPRDRGGTEAFF
CDR3nt: TGTGCCAGCAGCCCCCGGGACAGGGGAGGCACTGAAGCTTTCTTT

d_gene: NA
v_gene: TRBV5-1
abundance: NA
j_gene: TRBJ1-2
CDR3aa: CASSRGRGGYTF
CDR3nt: TGCGCCAGCAGCCGAGGGCGGGGAGGCTACACCTTC

d_gene: NA
v_gene: TRBV5-6
abundance: once
j_gene: TRBJ1-2
CDR3aa: CASSLGITGTNYGYTF
CDR3nt: TGTGCCAGCAGCTTGGGTATCACAGGGACTAACTATGGCTACACCTTC

d_gene: TRBD1
v_gene: TRBV10-1
abundance: NA
j_gene: TRBJ1-6
CDR3aa: CASSVAGQYNSPLHF
CDR3nt: TGCGCCAGCAGTGTTGCGGGACAGTATAATTCACCCCTCCACTTT

d_gene: TRBD2
v_gene: TRBV7-2
abundance: NA
j_gene: TRBJ2-7
CDR3aa: CASSLGIGREAAYEQYF
CDR3nt: TGTGCCAGCAGCTTAGGGATCGGACGGGAGGCCGCCTACGAGCAGTACTTC

d_gene: NA
v_gene: TRBV7-6
abundance: NA
j_gene: TRBJ1-1
CDR3aa: CASSSRGGDTEAFF
CDR3nt: TGTGCCAGCAGCTCAAGGGGGGGAGACACTGAAGCTTTCTTT

d_gene: NA
v_gene: TRBV6-6
abundance: NA
j_gene: TRBJ2-3
CDR3aa: CASRRGTQYF
CDR3nt: TGTGCCAGCAGGAGAGGTACGCAGTATTTT

d_gene: TRBD1
v_gene: TRBV4-3
abundance: NA
j_gene: TRBJ2-7
CDR3aa: CASSQGQGPSSYEQYF
CDR3nt: TGCGCCAGCAGCCAAGGACAGGGGCCAAGCTCCTACGAGCAGTACTTC

d_gene: TRBD1
v_gene: TRBV11-2
abundance: NA
j_gene: TRBJ2-7
CDR3aa: CASSLNRGSYEQYF
CDR3nt: TGTGCCAGCAGCTTAAACAGGGGATCCTACGAGCAGTACTTC

d_gene: NA
v_gene: TRBV7-9
abundance: NA
j_gene: TRBJ2-6
CDR3aa: CASRPRQASSGANVLTF
CDR3nt: TGTGCCAGCAGACCAAGACAGGCGAGCTCTGGGGCCAACGTCCTGACTTTC

d_gene: NA
v_gene: TRBV20-1
abundance: NA
j_gene: TRBJ2-7
CDR3aa: CSAPSSSEQYF
CDR3nt: TGCAGTGCACCATCAAGCTCCGAGCAGTACTTC

d_gene: NA
v_gene: TRBV19
abundance: NA
j_gene: TRBJ1-5
CDR3aa: CASRRTPSGNQPQHF
CDR3nt: TGTGCCAGTAGACGGACACCTTCGGGCAATCAGCCCCAGCATTTT

d_gene: TRBD2
v_gene: TRBV9
abundance: once
j_gene: TRBJ2-7
CDR3aa: CASGSGRALYEQYF
CDR3nt: TGTGCCAGCGGAAGCGGGAGGGCCCTCTACGAGCAGTACTTC

d_gene: NA
v_gene: TRBV28
abundance: few
j_gene: TRBJ2-7
CDR3aa: CASSWGRYEQYF
CDR3nt: TGTGCCAGCAGCTGGGGGCGGTACGAGCAGTACTTC

d_gene: NA
v_gene: TRBV3-1/TRBV3-2
abundance: NA
j_gene: TRBJ1-2
CDR3aa: CASSQDRAGAYGYTF
CDR3nt: TGTGCCAGCAGCCAAGACCGGGCAGGGGCCTATGGCTACACCTTC

d_gene: NA
v_gene: TRBV28
abundance: NA
j_gene: TRBJ1-4
CDR3aa: CASSLEQSGKLFF
CDR3nt: TGTGCCAGCAGTTTAGAACAGTCCGGAAAACTGTTTTTT

d_gene: TRBD2
v_gene: TRBV27
abundance: once
j_gene: TRBJ2-3
CDR3aa: CASSPLGREGTDTQYF
CDR3nt: TGTGCCAGCAGTCCTCTGGGGCGGGAGGGCACAGATACGCAGTATTTT

d_gene: TRBD2
v_gene: TRBV9
abundance: NA
j_gene: TRBJ2-7
CDR3aa: CASSVEGGRFHYEQYF
CDR3nt: TGTGCCAGCAGCGTAGAGGGCGGGAGATTTCACTACGAGCAGTACTTC

d_gene: TRBD1
v_gene: TRBV7-2
abundance: NA
j_gene: TRBJ1-2
CDR3aa: CASSPTGGAAGGYTF
CDR3nt: TGTGCCAGCAGCCCCACAGGGGGCGCCGCGGGCGGCTACACCTTC

d_gene: NA
v_gene: TRBV21-1
abundance: NA
j_gene: TRBJ1-1
CDR3aa: CASSKFSGQGNTEAFF
CDR3nt: TGTGCCAGCAGCAAATTTTCGGGACAGGGAAACACTGAAGCTTTCTTT

d_gene: NA
v_gene: TRBV6-5
abundance: NA
j_gene: TRBJ2-7
CDR3aa: CASDYSYEQYF
CDR3nt: TGTGCCTCTGACTACTCCTACGAGCAGTACTTC

d_gene: TRBD1
v_gene: TRBV7-2
abundance: NA
j_gene: TRBJ1-6
CDR3aa: CASSVGTGVSPLHF
CDR3nt: TGTGCCAGCAGCGTCGGGACAGGGGTTTCACCCCTCCACTTT

d_gene: TRBD1
v_gene: TRBV19
abundance: once
j_gene: TRBJ2-7
CDR3aa: CASSKRRDRDYEQYF
CDR3nt: TGTGCCAGTAGTAAACGCCGGGACAGGGATTACGAGCAGTACTTC

d_gene: TRBD1
v_gene: TRBV10-2
abundance: NA
j_gene: TRBJ2-7
CDR3aa: CASSETAGGYPYEQYF
CDR3nt: TGCGCCAGCAGTGAGACGGCAGGGGGCTACCCCTACGAGCAGTACTTC

d_gene: NA
v_gene: TRBV6-2/TRBV6-3
abundance: NA
j_gene: TRBJ2-7
CDR3aa: CASSLGGNTYEQYF
CDR3nt: TGTGCCAGCAGTTTAGGCGGTAATACTTACGAGCAGTACTTC

d_gene: TRBD2
v_gene: TRBV6-4
abundance: NA
j_gene: TRBJ2-1
CDR3aa: CASSDFGTKRNEQFF
CDR3nt: TGTGCCAGCAGTGACTTCGGGACTAAACGCAATGAGCAGTTCTTC

d_gene: NA
v_gene: TRBV2
abundance: once
j_gene: TRBJ1-2
CDR3aa: CASREPQNHGYTF
CDR3nt: TGTGCCAGCAGAGAACCCCAGAACCATGGCTACACCTTC

d_gene: NA
v_gene: TRBV9
abundance: NA
j_gene: TRBJ1-3
CDR3aa: CASSEEDSGNTIYF
CDR3nt: TGTGCCAGCAGCGAGGAGGACTCTGGAAACACCATATATTTT

d_gene: TRBD2
v_gene: TRBV3-1/TRBV3-2
abundance: NA
j_gene: TRBJ2-7
CDR3aa: CASSQRTSSYEQYF
CDR3nt: TGTGCCAGCAGCCAACGGACTAGCTCCTACGAGCAGTACTTC

d_gene: NA
v_gene: TRBV30
abundance: NA
j_gene: TRBJ1-1
CDR3aa: CAGGAQVGTEAFF
CDR3nt: TGTGCTGGTGGGGCCCAGGTGGGCACTGAAGCTTTCTTT

d_gene: NA
v_gene: TRBV28
abundance: NA
j_gene: TRBJ2-1
CDR3aa: CASSSFRERSGNEQFF
CDR3nt: TGTGCCAGCAGTTCATTCAGGGAACGTAGTGGAAATGAGCAGTTCTTC

d_gene: TRBD1
v_gene: TRBV6-4
abundance: once
j_gene: TRBJ1-6
CDR3aa: CASRATGTDNSPLHF
CDR3nt: TGTGCCAGCAGAGCAACCGGGACAGATAATTCACCCCTCCACTTT

d_gene: NA
v_gene: TRBV24-1
abundance: NA
j_gene: TRBJ2-3
CDR3aa: CATSDFGTDTQYF
CDR3nt: TGTGCCACCAGTGATTTCGGGACAGATACGCAGTATTTT

d_gene: NA
v_gene: TRBV4-1
abundance: NA
j_gene: TRBJ2-7
CDR3aa: CASSKWQGTIYEQYF
CDR3nt: TGCGCCAGCAGCAAGTGGCAGGGGACCATCTACGAGCAGTACTTC

d_gene: NA
v_gene: TRBV7-2
abundance: NA
j_gene: TRBJ2-7
CDR3aa: CASSLVERGEQYF
CDR3nt: TGTGCCAGCAGCTTAGTAGAACGGGGCGAGCAGTACTTC

d_gene: TRBD1
v_gene: TRBV11-2
abundance: NA
j_gene: TRBJ1-5
CDR3aa: CASSFRGTVNQPQHF
CDR3nt: TGTGCCAGCAGCTTCAGGGGGACAGTCAATCAGCCCCAGCATTTT